This passage covers 25 T cell receptor beta chains from one sample sequenced in a study of blood T cell repertoires in COVID-19. Clones were sequenced by immunoSEQ multiplex PCR, and TCRdb holds only the in-frame ones, with some missing. The sample carries roughly 71,000 clones, 70% to 90% recorded once. Input material: peripheral blood. Receptors originate from a man in his fifties with acute or convalescent COVID-19.

The gene calls are TRBV15 and TRBJ1-6, with D unresolved. CDR3 length equals 13 residues. V lost 4 bases and J lost 7, with 8 bases in between. Germline V lookup: CDR1 LNHNV, CDR2 YYDKDF (reference sequence). The CDR3 reads CATSTSRNSPLHF. CDR3 coding DNA: TGTGCCACCAGCACGAGCCGGAATTCACCCCTCCACTTT.

V gene TRBV7-2 combines with J gene TRBJ2-5; D ambiguous. With 1 base removed from V and 4 bases from J, the gap between germline ends came to 7 bases. The CDR3 runs to 13 residues. CDR1 is SGHTA and CDR2 is FQGNSA in the germline V gene. CDR3 nucleotide sequence: TGTGCCAGCAGCTTAGGGGCCACAGAGACCCAGTACTTC. This gives the protein CASSLGATETQYF.

The chain links TRBV6-4 to TRBJ2-2, with a tentative D call TRBD1 (6 bases). Germline V gene data show CDR1 as MRHNA and CDR2 as SNTAGT. Trimming cost V 4 bases and J 5 bases, with 11 bases left between them. The CDR3 is 14 residues long. CDR3 residues: CASSAQGGTGELFF. In DNA, the CDR3 is TGTGCCAGCAGTGCACAGGGCGGGACCGGGGAGCTGTTTTTT.

The rearrangement joins TRBV9 to TRBJ1-3; no reliable D call. The germline V and J ends were trimmed by 4 bases and 1 base, with 15 bases remaining between them. The CDR3 runs 16 residues. CDR1 SGDLS and CDR2 YYNGEE come from the germline V gene. As DNA, the CDR3 is TGTGCCAGCAGCCCGAGACTGGTTGGTTCTGGAAACACCATATATTTT. This encodes CASSPRLVGSGNTIYF.

The chain couples TRBV12-3 or TRBV12-4 to TRBJ1-5; D not certain. With 1 base removed from V and 6 bases from J, the gap between germline ends came to 7 bases. This CDR3 has 13 residues. The CDR3 coding sequence is TGTGCCAGCAGTTTAGTCAGTATTCAGCCCCAGCATTTT. Its translation: CASSLVSIQPQHF.

The CDR3 loop reads CASTRRSTEQYF. Written as DNA, the CDR3 is TGTGCCAGCACCCGGAGAAGCACCGAGCAGTACTTC. The chain employs TRBV11-2 and TRBJ2-7; no clear D gene. In germline, CDR1 is SGHAT, CDR2 FQNNGV. The CDR3 is 12 residues long. The ends were cut back, 7 bases at V and 6 bases at J, with 13 bases in the middle.

The chain links TRBV5-5 to TRBJ1-1; a weak D match, TRBD1 (5 bases). The CDR3 has 18 amino acids. Germline lookup yields CDR1 SGHKS and CDR2 YYEKEE (reference sequence). The V gene lost 4 bases and the J gene lost 0 bases, with 22 bases spanning the gap. The CDR3 bases are TGTGCCAGCAGCCGCCTTGTTTCAGGGCGACGGTTGAACACTGAAGCTTTCTTT. Its translation is CASSRLVSGRRLNTEAFF. Variable domain in full (rest from reference TRBV5-5 and TRBJ1-1): DAGVTQSPTHLIKTRGQQVTLRCSPISGHKSVSWYQQVLGQGPQFIFQYYEKEERGRGNFPDRFSARQFPNYSSELNVNALLLGDSALYLCASSRLVSGRRLNTEAFFGQGTRLTVV.

This rearrangement joins TRBV5-1 to TRBJ1-1; D might be TRBD1 (6 bases). V lost 4 bases to trimming and J lost 0 bases, with 16 bases between them. The germline CDR1 and CDR2 sequences are SGHRS and YFSETQ. The CDR3 runs to 16 residues. Here the CDR3 DNA reads TGCGCCAGCAGCCCCATGGACAGTACGTTGAACACTGAAGCTTTCTTT. Protein product: CASSPMDSTLNTEAFF.

This rearrangement joins TRBV6-2 or TRBV6-3 to TRBJ2-7, with 7 bases matching TRBD1. Germline values: CDR1 MNHEY, CDR2 SVGEGT. The CDR3 covers 16 residues. The J segment lost 6 bases and the V segment lost 5 bases, leaving 16 bases of the junction unmatched. This CDR3 is CASSTPLTGSFSEQYF. CDR3 in DNA: TGTGCCAGCAGTACCCCGCTGACAGGGAGTTTTTCCGAGCAGTACTTC.

This clone was recorded a few times. This rearrangement joins TRBV7-9 to TRBJ1-1, with a tentative D call TRBD1 (6 bases). Looked up from germline, CDR1 is SEHNR and CDR2 is FQNEAQ (reference sequence). This CDR3 contains 12 residues. Between the trimmed V and J ends, which lost 0 bases and 10 bases, there was a span of 9 bases. CDR3 coding DNA: TGTGCCAGCAGCTTAGCGGGGGGGCGAGCTTTCTTT. Protein: CASSLAGGRAFF. Full variable domain (outside the CDR3, taken from reference TRBV7-9 and TRBJ1-1): DTGVSQNPRHKITKRGQNVTFRCDPISEHNRLYWYRQTLGQGPEFLTYFQNEAQLEKSRLLSDRFSAERPKGSFSTLEIQRTEQGDSAMYLCASSLAGGRAFFGQGTRLTVV.

The chain is built from TRBV21-1 and TRBJ1-4; whether TRBD1, the table's D call, matches the DNA was not checked. TRBV21-1 is annotated as a pseudogene. CDR3 size: 20 residues. The CDR3 DNA sequence: TGTGCCAGCAGCTTAAGGGCGAGACAGCTAAACCACCACCGAAATGAAAAACTGTTTTTT. It encodes CASSLRARQLNHHRNEKLFF.

The V call is TRBV12-5, the J call TRBJ1-3, with 7 nucleotides matching TRBD1. Trimming cost V 2 bases and J 2 bases; bases outside gene matches: 9. Germline V gives CDR1 LGHNT, CDR2 FRNRAP. This CDR3 has 17 residues. The chain's CDR3 is CASGLSPRQGTGNTIYF. The CDR3 DNA reads as TGTGCTAGTGGTTTGTCACCCCGACAGGGAACTGGAAACACCATATATTTT. The full variable domain, its missing parts supplied by reference TRBV12-5 and TRBJ1-3, is DARVTQTPRHKVTEMGQEVTMRCQPILGHNTVFWYRQTMMQGLELLAYFRNRAPLDDSGMPKDRFSAEMPDATLATLKIQPSEPRDSAVYFCASGLSPRQGTGNTIYFGEGSWLTVV.

V and J are TRBV7-7 and TRBJ2-2, with 10 bases aligning to TRBD2. There are 15 residues in the CDR3. With 5 bases clipped from V and 4 bases from J, the junction kept 4 bases outside the gene matches. Germline values: CDR1 SSHAT, CDR2 FNYEAQ (reference sequence). In DNA form, the CDR3 reads TGTGCCAGCAGCGCGGGACTAGCGAGCACCGGGGAGCTGTTTTTT. Translated, it gives CASSAGLASTGELFF.

This chain joins TRBV13 and TRBJ2-5; 10 nucleotides line up with TRBD2. The CDR3 totals 15 residues. The germline V gene encodes CDR1 PRHDT and CDR2 FYEKMQ (reference sequence). The V segment lost 2 bases and the J segment 5 bases; nucleotides outside the gene matches: 5. The CDR3 sequence: CASSLTSGVRETQYF. The CDR3 nucleotides are TGTGCCAGCAGCTTAACTAGCGGGGTACGGGAGACCCAGTACTTC.

The CDR3 here is CASSSEGVPYNEQFF. The CDR3 nucleotides read TGCGCCAGCAGCTCCGAGGGGGTCCCCTACAATGAGCAGTTCTTC. The genes are TRBV10-1 and TRBJ2-1, with a possible D match to TRBD1 (6 bases). Germline CDR1 reads WNHNN; CDR2 reads SYGVQD (reference sequence). The CDR3 covers 15 residues. The V end was cut by 6 bases, the J end by 2 bases, with 14 bases between.

A few counts support this clone. The chain couples TRBV5-1 to TRBJ2-2, with 11 nucleotides matching TRBD2. Germline CDR1 is SGHRS and CDR2 is YFSETQ. The CDR3 is made up of 16 amino acids. Trimming at V came to 4 bases and at J to 1 base, leaving 3 bases not matched to a gene. The CDR3 loop is CASSDLAGGNTGELFF. CDR3 in DNA: TGCGCCAGCAGCGATCTAGCGGGGGGGAACACCGGGGAGCTGTTTTTT. The full variable domain, in which reference TRBV5-1 and TRBJ2-2 provide the parts outside the CDR3, is KAGVTQTPRYLIKTRGQQVTLSCSPISGHRSVSWYQQTPGQGLQFLFEYFSETQRNKGNFPGRFSGRQFSNSRSEMNVSTLELGDSALYLCASSDLAGGNTGELFFGEGSRLTVL.

J is TRBJ1-1 and V is TRBV7-9, with D possibly TRBD1 on 6 matching bases. Germline V gene lookup returns CDR1 SEHNR and CDR2 FQNEAQ (reference sequence). This CDR3 contains 15 residues. Trimming cost V 5 bases and J 9 bases, with 22 bases left between them. The CDR3 nucleotides are TGTGCCAGCAGCCTTCAAGGGACACAAGGTGCACAAGCTTTCTTT. Encoded protein: CASSLQGTQGAQAFF.

This chain links TRBV9 with TRBJ1-4; D might be TRBD1 (5 bases). V was shortened by 4 bases and J by 7 bases, with 14 bases between the two germline ends. The CDR3 spans 14 residues. CDR1 is SGDLS, CDR2 YYNGEE, per germline. The CDR3 reads CASSPGGYSEKLFF. The CDR3 coding sequence is TGTGCCAGCAGCCCGGGGGGGTATAGTGAAAAACTGTTTTTT.

The chain combines TRBV30 with TRBJ1-4; 8 bases map to TRBD1. The V segment lost 0 bases and the J segment 7 bases; nucleotides outside the gene matches: 4. CDR1 GTSNPN and CDR2 SVGIG come from the germline V gene (reference sequence). The length of the CDR3 is 14 residues. The CDR3 reads CAWSVSGGSEKLFF. Here the CDR3 DNA reads TGTGCCTGGAGTGTCTCAGGGGGCAGTGAAAAACTGTTTTTT.

The rearrangement uses TRBV29-1 and TRBJ2-1; 11 positions agree with TRBD1. The ends lost 6 bases at V and 5 bases at J; junction bases unmatched: 6. The CDR3 is made up of 14 amino acids. Germline V gene lookup returns CDR1 SQVTM and CDR2 ANQGSEA. The CDR3 region has the DNA TGCAGCGTAAGGGACAGGGGGTTCGACAATGAGCAGTTCTTC. This sequence encodes CSVRDRGFDNEQFF.

This clone was observed a handful of times. V is TRBV5-3 and J is TRBJ1-6, with D perhaps TRBD1 (6 bases). TRBV5-3 is recorded as an ORF, its role being uncertain. V lost 9 bases, J lost 9 bases, and 19 bases lay in between. This CDR3 region has 14 residues. Written as DNA, the CDR3 is TGTGCCAACCGCTCCGGGGGGCTCGGTTCACCCCTCCACTTT. Translating it yields CANRSGGLGSPLHF.

The CDR3 is CASSPRDRGNTEAFF. CDR3 nucleotide sequence: TGTGCCAGCAGCCCCAGGGACAGGGGGAACACTGAAGCTTTCTTT. This chain uses TRBV11-2 with TRBJ1-1; 10 nucleotides match TRBD1. The length of the CDR3 is 15 residues. Trimming took 5 bases from V and 1 from J; bases not matched to a gene: 4. Germline V gives CDR1 SGHAT, CDR2 FQNNGV.

This chain uses TRBV2 with TRBJ1-6, with 7 positions matching TRBD1. Germline loops: CDR1 SNHLY, CDR2 FYNNEI. V lost 4 bases, J lost 1 base, and 7 bases stayed unmatched. The CDR3 spans 17 residues. DNA for the CDR3: TGTGCCAGCAGTGTCCCCGGGACAGCTTCCTATAATTCACCCCTCCACTTT. Amino acid sequence: CASSVPGTASYNSPLHF.

The CDR3, as DNA: TGTGCCAGCAGCCAAGTCGGGGGGGGGCCCGGCGAGCAGTACTTC. Translation: CASSQVGGGPGEQYF. This chain uses TRBV3-1 (or the pseudogene TRBV3-2) with TRBJ2-7, with TRBD2 matching 8 bases. CDR3 size: 15 residues. Germline CDR1 is LGHDT and CDR2 is YNNKEL (reference sequence). V dropped 1 base and J dropped 6; count of bases not matched to a gene: 8.

The chain couples TRBV7-9 to TRBJ2-3; 7 nucleotides agree with TRBD1. The junction had 4 bases not matched to a gene; V was cut back by 2 bases and J by 2 bases. CDR1 is SEHNR and CDR2 is FQNEAQ in the germline V gene (reference sequence). CDR3 length: 15 residues. The CDR3 reads CASSLRDSATDTQYF. The CDR3 nucleotides are TGTGCCAGCAGCTTACGGGACAGCGCCACAGATACGCAGTATTTT. The full variable domain, in which reference TRBV7-9 and TRBJ2-3 provide the parts outside the CDR3, is DTGVSQNPRHKITKRGQNVTFRCDPISEHNRLYWYRQTLGQGPEFLTYFQNEAQLEKSRLLSDRFSAERPKGSFSTLEIQRTEQGDSAMYLCASSLRDSATDTQYFGPGTRLTVL.